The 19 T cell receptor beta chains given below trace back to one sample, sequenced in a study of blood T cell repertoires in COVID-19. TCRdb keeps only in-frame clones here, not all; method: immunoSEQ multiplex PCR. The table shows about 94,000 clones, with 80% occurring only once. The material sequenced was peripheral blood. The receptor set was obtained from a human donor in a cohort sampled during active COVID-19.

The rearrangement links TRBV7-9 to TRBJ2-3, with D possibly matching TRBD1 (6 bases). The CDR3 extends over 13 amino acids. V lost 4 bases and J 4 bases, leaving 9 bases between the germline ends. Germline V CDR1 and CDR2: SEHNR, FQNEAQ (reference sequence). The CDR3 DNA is TGTGCCAGCAGCTCACAGGGCCCAGATACGCAGTATTTT. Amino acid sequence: CASSSQGPDTQYF.

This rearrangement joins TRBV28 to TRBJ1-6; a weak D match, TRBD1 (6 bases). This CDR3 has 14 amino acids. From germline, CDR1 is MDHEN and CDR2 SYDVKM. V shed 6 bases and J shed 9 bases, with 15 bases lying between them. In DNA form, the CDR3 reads TGTGCCAGCAGCCCAGGGGATCTTCGTTCACCCCTCCACTTT. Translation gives CASSPGDLRSPLHF.

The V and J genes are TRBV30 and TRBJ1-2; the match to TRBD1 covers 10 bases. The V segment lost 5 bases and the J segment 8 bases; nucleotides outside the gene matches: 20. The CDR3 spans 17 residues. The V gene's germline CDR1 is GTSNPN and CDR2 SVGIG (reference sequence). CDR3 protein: CAWSPPGQGWKWRGYTF. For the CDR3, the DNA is TGTGCCTGGTCCCCCCCGGGACAGGGGTGGAAGTGGCGGGGCTACACCTTC.

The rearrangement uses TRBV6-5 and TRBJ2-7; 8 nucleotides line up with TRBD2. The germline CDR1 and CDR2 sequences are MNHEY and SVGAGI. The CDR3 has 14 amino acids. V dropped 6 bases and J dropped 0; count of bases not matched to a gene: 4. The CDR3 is CASRVAGSSYEQYF. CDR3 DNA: TGTGCCAGCAGGGTAGCGGGAAGCTCCTACGAGCAGTACTTC.

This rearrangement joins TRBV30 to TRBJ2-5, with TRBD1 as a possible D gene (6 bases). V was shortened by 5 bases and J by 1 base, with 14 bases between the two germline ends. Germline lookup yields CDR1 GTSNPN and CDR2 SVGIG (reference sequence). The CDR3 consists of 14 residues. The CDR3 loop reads CAWGGPDAQETQYF. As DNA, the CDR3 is TGTGCCTGGGGGGGCCCCGATGCCCAAGAGACCCAGTACTTC. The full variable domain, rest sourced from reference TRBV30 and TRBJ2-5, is SQTIHQWPATLVQPVGSPLSLECTVEGTSNPNLYWYRQAAGRGLQLLFYSVGIGQISSEVPQNLSASRPQDRQFILSSKKLLLSDSGFYLCAWGGPDAQETQYFGPGTRLLVL.

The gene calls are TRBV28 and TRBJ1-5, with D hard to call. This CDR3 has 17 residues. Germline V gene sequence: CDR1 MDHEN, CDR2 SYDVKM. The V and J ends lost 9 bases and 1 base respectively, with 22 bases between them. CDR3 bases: TGTGCCAGACCTTTCCTAGGCTACGAGGGAAGCAATCAGCCCCAGCATTTT. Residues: CARPFLGYEGSNQPQHF.

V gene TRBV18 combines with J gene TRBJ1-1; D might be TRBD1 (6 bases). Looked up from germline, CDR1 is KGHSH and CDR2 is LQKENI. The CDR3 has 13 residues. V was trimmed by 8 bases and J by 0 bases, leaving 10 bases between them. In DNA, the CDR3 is TGTGCCAGCGGCAGGGGATTGAACACTGAAGCTTTCTTT. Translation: CASGRGLNTEAFF.

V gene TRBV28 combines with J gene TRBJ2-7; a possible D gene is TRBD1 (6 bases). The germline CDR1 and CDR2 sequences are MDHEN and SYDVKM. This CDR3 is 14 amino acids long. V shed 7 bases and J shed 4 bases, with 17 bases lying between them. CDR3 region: CASITAGVGYEQYF. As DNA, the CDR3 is TGTGCCAGCATCACGGCAGGGGTGGGTTACGAGCAGTACTTC.

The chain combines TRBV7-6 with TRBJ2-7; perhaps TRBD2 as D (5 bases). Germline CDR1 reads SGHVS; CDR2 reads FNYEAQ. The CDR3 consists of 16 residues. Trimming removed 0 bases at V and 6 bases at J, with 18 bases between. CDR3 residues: CASSLAPRTGSGEQYF. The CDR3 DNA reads TGTGCCAGCAGCTTAGCACCCAGGACGGGATCGGGCGAGCAGTACTTC.

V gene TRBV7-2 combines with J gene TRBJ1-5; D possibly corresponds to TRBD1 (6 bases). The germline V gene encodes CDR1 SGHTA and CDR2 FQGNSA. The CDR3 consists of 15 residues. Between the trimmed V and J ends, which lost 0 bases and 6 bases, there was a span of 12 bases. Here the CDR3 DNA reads TGTGCCAGCAGCTTAGCCGGCAGGGGAGTTCAGCCCCAGCATTTT. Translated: CASSLAGRGVQPQHF.

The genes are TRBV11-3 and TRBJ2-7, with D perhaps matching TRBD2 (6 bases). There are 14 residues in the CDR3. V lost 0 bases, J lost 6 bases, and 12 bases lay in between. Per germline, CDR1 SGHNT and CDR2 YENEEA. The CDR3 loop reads CASSLDPGTGEQYF. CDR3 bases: TGTGCCAGCAGCTTAGATCCAGGGACTGGCGAGCAGTACTTC.

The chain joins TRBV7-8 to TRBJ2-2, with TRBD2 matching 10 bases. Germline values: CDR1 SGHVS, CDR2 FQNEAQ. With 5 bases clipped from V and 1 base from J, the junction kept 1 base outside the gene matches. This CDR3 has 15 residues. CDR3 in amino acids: CASSPSGGNTGELFF. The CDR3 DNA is TGTGCCAGCAGCCCTAGCGGGGGGAACACCGGGGAGCTGTTTTTT. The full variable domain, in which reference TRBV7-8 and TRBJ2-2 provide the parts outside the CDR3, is GAGVSQSPRYKVAKRGQDVALRCDPISGHVSLFWYQQALGQGPEFLTYFQNEAQLDKSGLPSDRFFAERPEGSVSTLKIQRTQQEDSAVYLCASSPSGGNTGELFFGEGSRLTVL.

The chain's CDR3 is CASSLGDRGLSYGYTF. DNA of the CDR3: TGTGCCAGCAGTTTAGGGGACAGGGGGCTCTCCTATGGCTACACCTTC. The J gene is TRBJ1-2, the V gene TRBV28; 12 positions agree with TRBD1. Per germline, CDR1 MDHEN and CDR2 SYDVKM. The V gene end was trimmed by 2 bases and the J gene end by 4 bases; junction bases not matched to a gene: 5. The CDR3 is 16 residues long.

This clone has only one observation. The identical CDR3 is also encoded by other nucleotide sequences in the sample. As DNA, the CDR3 is TGTGCCAGCAGCGTAGAACCCAGCGGGAGTTACAATGAGCAGTTCTTC. It translates to CASSVEPSGSYNEQFF. The chain combines TRBV9 with TRBJ2-1; 8 positions agree with TRBD2. The V gene end was trimmed by 0 bases and the J gene end by 4 bases; junction bases not matched to a gene: 6. Germline CDR1 is SGDLS and CDR2 is YYNGEE. This CDR3 has 16 amino acids.

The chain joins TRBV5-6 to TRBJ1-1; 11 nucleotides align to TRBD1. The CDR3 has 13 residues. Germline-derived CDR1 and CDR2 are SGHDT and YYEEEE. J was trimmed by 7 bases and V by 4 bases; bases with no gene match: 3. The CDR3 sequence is CASSMDRGHEAFF. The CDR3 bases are TGTGCCAGCAGCATGGACAGGGGGCATGAAGCTTTCTTT.

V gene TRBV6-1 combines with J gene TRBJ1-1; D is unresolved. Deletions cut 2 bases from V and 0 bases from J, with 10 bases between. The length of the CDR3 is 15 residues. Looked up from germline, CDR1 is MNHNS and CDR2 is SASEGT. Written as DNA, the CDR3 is TGTGCCAGCAGTGAACCTGGACTGGTGAACACTGAAGCTTTCTTT. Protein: CASSEPGLVNTEAFF.

CDR3 bases: TGTGCCAGCCAATCCGTGGCGGCAGGGGGAATTTACGAGCAGTACTTC. It encodes CASQSVAAGGIYEQYF. The rearrangement joins TRBV19 to TRBJ2-7; 7 nucleotides line up with TRBD1. There are 16 residues in the CDR3. CDR1 is LNHDA and CDR2 is SQIVND in the germline V gene (reference sequence). V gave up 9 bases and J gave up 4 bases; unmatched junction bases: 18.

CDR3 amino acids: CASSSVDRNYGYTF. The CDR3 DNA sequence: TGTGCCAGCAGTTCCGTGGACAGGAACTATGGCTACACCTTC. The V call is TRBV6-5, the J call TRBJ1-2; the match to TRBD1 covers 7 bases. Unmatched junction bases numbered 4, after V lost 4 bases and J lost 2 bases. Germline values: CDR1 MNHEY, CDR2 SVGAGI. This CDR3 contains 14 residues.

CDR3 DNA: TGTGCCAGCAGGTCCCGGGACAGGGAAACCTATAATTCACCCCTCCACTTT. Translation: CASRSRDRETYNSPLHF. This chain joins TRBV28 and TRBJ1-6; TRBD1 matches at 9 bases. The CDR3 covers 17 residues. The J segment lost 2 bases and the V segment lost 6 bases, leaving 8 bases of the junction unmatched. Germline values: CDR1 MDHEN, CDR2 SYDVKM.